This TCR beta chain was recovered during a study of response to subunit inactivated influenza vaccine. Findings and caveats of the study: Each seasonal influenza vaccination, the authors suggested, recruits few new T cells.

Germline V gene sequence: CDR1 LNHDA, CDR2 SQIVND (reference sequence). This CDR3 region has 15 residues. V lost 8 bases to trimming and J lost 4 bases, with 18 bases between them. Each CDR3 protein is one row after TCRdb ran MiXCR on the RT-PCR reads. The sample holds hundreds of thousands of distinct CDR3 sequences; approximately 14% are singletons and the top ten take around 7.3%. This clonotype turned up a few times. Its antigen is unknown. The input for sequencing was PBMCs from blood, taken 14 days before vaccination. The TCR originated in a man between 50 and 59 years old who received an inactivated influenza vaccine. V usage is TRBV19 and J usage is TRBJ1-5, with a possible D match to TRBD1 (5 bases). DNA for the CDR3: TGTGCCAGTCGTTACCTGGGACGGAATAATCAGCCCCAGCATTTT. Its translation: CASRYLGRNNQPQHF.